A selection of T cell receptor beta chains follows, all from one sample in a study of blood T cell repertoires in COVID-19. Measured with immunoSEQ multiplex PCR; TCRdb has only the in-frame clones, and not every one. The sample includes about 190,000 clones, roughly 85% of them seen just once. The specimen was peripheral blood. The receptors shown here come from a woman aged 80 or over with acute or convalescent COVID-19. The CDR3 runs from the conserved cysteine through the conserved F or W. D genes are given only for firm matches. Clone sizes are given selectively: once, few, many, or a class where the clone is expanded.

j_call	v_call	d_call	clone_size	cdr3_nt	cdr3_aa
TRBJ1-2	TRBV7-8	TRBD1	.	TGTGCCAGCAGCTTAAGGCAGACAGGGGCCAACTATGGCTACACCTTC	CASSLRQTGANYGYTF
TRBJ2-7	TRBV10-3	TRBD1	.	TGTGCCATCAGACCGGGACAGCCCCACGAGCAGTACTTC	CAIRPGQPHEQYF
TRBJ2-2	TRBV4-3	.	.	TGCGCCAGCAGCCAAAGAGGGTCAGGGGAGAACACCGGGGAGCTGTTTTTT	CASSQRGSGENTGELFF
TRBJ2-1	TRBV7-2	.	once	TGTGCCAGCAGCCCACCCGGCAGGGCAATGAAACAGTTCTTC	CASSPPGRAMKQFF
TRBJ2-5	TRBV7-2	TRBD2	.	TGTGCCAGCATAGGACTAGCGGAAGAGACCCAGTACTTC	CASIGLAEETQYF
TRBJ1-3	TRBV11-2	TRBD1	.	TGTGCCAGCAGCTTAGATGTAGGGGACAGCTCTGGAAACACCATATATTTT	CASSLDVGDSSGNTIYF
TRBJ2-2	TRBV10-3	.	.	TGTGCCATCAGTGAGAGGGGGGGAGGACCCGCCACCGGGGAGCTGTTTTTT	CAISERGGGPATGELFF
TRBJ2-7	TRBV7-8	TRBD1	.	TGTGCCAGCACCTGGACAGGGGGCGCCGGTTTAGCCGAGCAGTACTTC	CASTWTGGAGLAEQYF
TRBJ2-7	TRBV6-5	.	.	TGTGCCAGCAGTCGGACTGTGTCCTACGAGCAGTACTTC	CASSRTVSYEQYF
TRBJ2-1	TRBV6-2/TRBV6-3	.	.	TGTGCCAGCAGTTACCGAGCAACCTCCTACAATGAGCAGTTCTTC	CASSYRATSYNEQFF
TRBJ1-2	TRBV18	TRBD1	.	TGTGCCAGCTCACCCGACCGGACAGGATATGGCTACACCTTC	CASSPDRTGYGYTF
TRBJ1-5	TRBV11-2	.	.	TGTGCCAGCAGCTTAGATGGGGGGGGAGGTCAGCCCCAGCATTTT	CASSLDGGGGQPQHF
TRBJ2-3	TRBV6-5	TRBD1	.	TGTGCCAGCAGTTACTCCTGGACAGGGTCAGATACGCAGTATTTT	CASSYSWTGSDTQYF
TRBJ2-3	TRBV7-2	TRBD2	.	TGTGCCAGCAGCTTTCGGGGACTAGCGGGAGGAATGCCCGATACGCAGTATTTT	CASSFRGLAGGMPDTQYF
TRBJ1-6	TRBV6-5	TRBD1	.	TGTGCCAGCAACCCGGGACAGTTAGAAAATTCACCCCTCCACTTT	CASNPGQLENSPLHF
TRBJ2-3	TRBV6-2/TRBV6-3	.	.	TGTGCCAGCAGTTACCGGTGGGAGGTAGATACGCAGTATTTT	CASSYRWEVDTQYF
TRBJ1-1	TRBV7-2	.	.	TGTGCCAGCAGCTTACGCGGGTTTGGCACTGAAGCTTTCTTT	CASSLRGFGTEAFF
TRBJ1-3	TRBV4-3	.	.	TGCGCCAGCAGCCCCCACACCCCTGTTACCAGCTCTGGAAACACCATATATTTT	CASSPHTPVTSSGNTIYF
TRBJ2-6	TRBV19	.	.	TGTGCCAGTAGTATAGGGCATACTGGGGCCAACGTCCTGACTTTC	CASSIGHTGANVLTF
TRBJ1-1	TRBV7-6	TRBD1	.	TGTGCCAGCAGCTTGTGGGACAGAGGGGACACTGAAGCTTTCTTT	CASSLWDRGDTEAFF
TRBJ1-5	TRBV6-2/TRBV6-3	TRBD1	.	TGTGCCAGCAGTTCAACACAGGGGGGTCAGCCCCAGCATTTT	CASSSTQGGQPQHF
TRBJ1-2	TRBV10-3	TRBD1	.	TGTGCCATCAGTGAGGACAGGGGTTTTTCGTCCGGCTACACCTTC	CAISEDRGFSSGYTF
TRBJ1-1	TRBV30	TRBD1	.	TGTGCCTCCGTCCGGGACAGGAACACTGAAGCTTTCTTT	CASVRDRNTEAFF
TRBJ2-1	TRBV29-1	.	.	TGCAGCGTGGGCACTACAGGGTACAATGAGCAGTTCTTC	CSVGTTGYNEQFF
TRBJ2-2	TRBV7-8	.	.	TGTGCCAGCAGCTTAGATGCAGCGTACACCGGGGAGCTGTTTTTT	CASSLDAAYTGELFF
TRBJ2-7	TRBV7-2	TRBD1	.	TGTGCCAGCAGCCCCGACAGGGAATCGCACTACGAGCAGTACTTC	CASSPDRESHYEQYF
TRBJ2-5	TRBV7-9	TRBD2	.	TGTGCCAGCAGCCAACCTTGGGCGGGAGCGCAAGAGACCCAGTACTTC	CASSQPWAGAQETQYF
TRBJ1-1	TRBV2	TRBD1	.	TGTGCCAGCAGTGACGACAGGGGAAAAGAGGCTTTCTTT	CASSDDRGKEAFF
TRBJ2-2	TRBV29-1	TRBD1	.	TGCAGCGAGACTCCAGGGGGCTTGAACACCGGGGAGCTGTTTTTT	CSETPGGLNTGELFF
TRBJ2-5	TRBV18	.	.	TGTGCCAGCTCACCACCGCATGGCAGGGCTGCAGAGACCCAGTACTTC	CASSPPHGRAAETQYF
TRBJ2-7	TRBV5-1	TRBD1	.	TGCGCCAGCAGCCCCACACCTGACAGGGTGAGGACCTACGAGCAGTACTTC	CASSPTPDRVRTYEQYF
TRBJ1-1	TRBV6-6	.	.	TGTGCCAGCAGTGACCCATCAGGGGCGGGGGCTGAAGCTTTCTTT	CASSDPSGAGAEAFF
TRBJ1-5	TRBV4-1	TRBD1	.	TGCGCCAGCAGCTTAGGACAGGGCCCTTTCGGACCCCAGCATTTT	CASSLGQGPFGPQHF
TRBJ2-3	TRBV9	.	.	TGTGCCAGCAGCGTAGGAGGGAGGAGCACAGATACGCAGTATTTT	CASSVGGRSTDTQYF
TRBJ2-7	TRBV12-3/TRBV12-4	TRBD1	.	TGTGCCAGCAGCCCGGGACAGCTCGAGCAGTACTTC	CASSPGQLEQYF
TRBJ2-2	TRBV28	TRBD2	.	TGTGCCAGCAGTTTACCGACTAGCGGTAACACCGGGGAGCTGTTTTTT	CASSLPTSGNTGELFF
TRBJ1-2	TRBV15	.	few	TGTGCCACCAGCAGAGATAAGGAGGTGTCCAACTATGGCTACACCTTC	CATSRDKEVSNYGYTF
TRBJ1-3	TRBV18	.	.	TGTGCCAGCTCAGCCACGCAGGATGGAAACACCATATATTTT	CASSATQDGNTIYF
TRBJ1-5	TRBV19	TRBD1	.	TGTGCCAGTAGTTATCCACGGGGACAGGGACATCAGCCCCAGCATTTT	CASSYPRGQGHQPQHF
TRBJ1-1	TRBV19	TRBD1	.	TGTGCCAGTTCCGGAAGGGGTTCAGGGGGATGGGACACTGAAGCTTTCTTT	CASSGRGSGGWDTEAFF
TRBJ2-7	TRBV5-1	.	.	TGCGCCAGCAGCTTGGCCTATCGGGGCTCCTACGAGCAGTACTTC	CASSLAYRGSYEQYF
TRBJ1-1	TRBV3-1/TRBV3-2	.	once	TGTGCCAGCAGCCAAAGCAGGGAAGCTTTCTTT	CASSQSREAFF
TRBJ1-6	TRBV7-2	TRBD1	few	TGTGCCAGCAGCCCGAGACAGGGGAATTCACCCCTCCACTTT	CASSPRQGNSPLHF
TRBJ1-2	TRBV2	TRBD1	few	TGTGCCAGCATGTCGGACAGGGTATCGTATGGCTACACCTTC	CASMSDRVSYGYTF
TRBJ2-1	TRBV5-1	.	.	TGCGCCAGCAGCTTGCAGGGGCCGGATAATGAGCAGTTCTTC	CASSLQGPDNEQFF
TRBJ2-7	TRBV18	TRBD1	.	TGTGCCAGCTCACTCGTACAGGGGAGTACCTACGAGCAGTACTTC	CASSLVQGSTYEQYF
TRBJ2-3	TRBV27	TRBD2	once	TGTGCCAGCAGTCTCCCCAGGGAGGGGAGCGGCACAGATACGCAGTATTTT	CASSLPREGSGTDTQYF
TRBJ2-1	TRBV5-1	.	once	TGCGCCAGCACCGACCACAGGGCGGGAGTCAACAATGAGCAGTTCTTC	CASTDHRAGVNNEQFF
TRBJ2-3	TRBV3-1/TRBV3-2	TRBD2	once	TGTGCCAGCAGCCAAGAGAAGGGGCGAGCGGGAGGCTGGCCGGCGCAGTATTTT	CASSQEKGRAGGWPAQYF
TRBJ2-1	TRBV27	TRBD1	.	TGTGCCAGCAGTCACCGGGACAGGTTGGACAATGAGCAGTTCTTC	CASSHRDRLDNEQFF